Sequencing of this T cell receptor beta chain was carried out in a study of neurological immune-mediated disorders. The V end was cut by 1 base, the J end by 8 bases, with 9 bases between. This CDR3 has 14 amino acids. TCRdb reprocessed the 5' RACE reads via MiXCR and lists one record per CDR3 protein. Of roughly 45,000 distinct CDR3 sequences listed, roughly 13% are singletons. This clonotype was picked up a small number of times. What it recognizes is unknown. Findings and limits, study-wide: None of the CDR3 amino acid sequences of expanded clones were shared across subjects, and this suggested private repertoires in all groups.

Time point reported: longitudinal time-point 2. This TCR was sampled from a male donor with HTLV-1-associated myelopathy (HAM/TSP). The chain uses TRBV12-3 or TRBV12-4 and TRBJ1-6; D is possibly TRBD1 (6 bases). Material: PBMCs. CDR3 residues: CASSLGTDHSPLHF. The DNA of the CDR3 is TGTGCCAGCAGTTTAGGGACAGACCATTCACCCCTCCACTTT.